The source of this TCR beta chain is a study of long-term antiretroviral therapy in people with HIV. Study results and limitations: Clones showing expansion before ART dominated the repertoire at all time points. Diversity measured after ART increased yet remained under transplant donor controls.

As to this clone: The target antigen is unknown.

Post-ART PBMC samples numbered at least two per donor, and pre-ART ones at least one. Germline lookup yields CDR1 MNHEY and CDR2 SMNVEV (reference sequence). V lost 2 bases, J lost 4 bases, and 18 bases lay in between. There are 17 residues in the CDR3. immunoSEQ v3.0 was run at survey level. Only in-frame clones appear in the TCRdb table, and some are missing; sequencing was by immunoSEQ multiplex PCR. The sample holds approximately 23,000 clones, about 81% seen once. The sequencing used unsorted PBMCs, collected 1.5 years after starting antiretroviral therapy. The clonotype was recovered from a man aged 25-45 years with HIV. The rearrangement uses TRBV27 and TRBJ2-1; D is tentatively TRBD1 or TRBD2 (5 bases each). The chain's CDR3 is CASSLSATRDRYNEQFF. In DNA, the CDR3 is TGTGCCAGCAGTTTAAGTGCGACCCGGGACCGATACAATGAGCAGTTCTTC.